Below, 7 T cell receptor beta chains from the same sample are listed, as sequenced in a study of shared clonotypes between healthy human individuals. Sequenced by immunoSEQ multiplex PCR; TCRdb stores in-frame clones only, minus some. The data show about 1.5 million clones, with 95% to 99% seen just once and about 0.45% held by the top ten. The sample was naive CD4+ T cells sorted from blood. The subset here: CD45RA+ positively selected. These receptor sequences come from a man aged 25-45 years in good health.

The chain is built from TRBV10-2 and TRBJ1-2, with D tentatively TRBD1 (5 bases). Germline assignment: CDR1 WSHSY and CDR2 SAAADI. Trimming left V 1 base short and J 11 bases short, with 8 bases between. This CDR3 contains 11 residues. The CDR3 sequence is CASSEFDRYTF. The CDR3 region has the DNA TGCGCCAGCAGTGAGTTCGACAGATACACCTTC.

The V and J genes are TRBV5-1 and TRBJ2-7; 9 nucleotides agree with TRBD1. With 4 bases clipped from V and 1 base from J, the junction kept 6 bases outside the gene matches. Germline CDR1 is SGHRS and CDR2 is YFSETQ. The CDR3 sequence is 15 residues long. Here the CDR3 DNA reads TGCGCCAGCAGCCGGCAGGGACAGGGATCCTACGAGCAGTACTTC. It codes for CASSRQGQGSYEQYF.

The chain is built from TRBV2 and TRBJ2-1; perhaps TRBD1 as D (6 bases). Trimming pared 10 bases from V and 8 bases from J, leaving 18 bases between. The CDR3 loop spans 13 amino acids. Germline CDR1 is SNHLY and CDR2 is FYNNEI. The DNA of the CDR3 is TGTGCCACCTGGGACGGGACAATAGATGAGCAGTTCTTC. It yields the protein CATWDGTIDEQFF. The full variable domain, completed using reference TRBV2 and TRBJ2-1, is EPEVTQTPSHQVTQMGQEVILRCVPISNHLYFYWYRQILGQKVEFLVSFYNNEISEKSEIFDDQFSVERPDGSNFTLKIRSTKLEDSAMYFCATWDGTIDEQFFGPGTRLTVL.

V usage is TRBV7-3 and J usage is TRBJ2-5, with D maybe TRBD1 (5 bases). The CDR3 totals 13 residues. Trimming cost V 6 bases and J 5 bases, with 13 bases left between them. Germline-derived CDR1 and CDR2 are SGHTA and FQGTGA. The CDR3 loop is CASSIGVSETQYF. DNA of the CDR3: TGTGCCAGCAGTATAGGGGTTTCGGAGACCCAGTACTTC.

About this clone: The identical CDR3 is also encoded by other nucleotide sequences in the sample. The chain combines TRBV5-1 with TRBJ2-5; D unclear. This CDR3 contains 11 residues. Germline loops: CDR1 SGHRS, CDR2 YFSETQ. V lost 2 bases and J 5 bases, leaving 4 bases between the germline ends. As DNA, the CDR3 is TGCGCCAGCAGCTTTCTGGAGACCCAGTACTTC. The encoded protein is CASSFLETQYF.

The CDR3 sequence: CASSLFPSGLAGAYEQYF. The CDR3 DNA reads as TGTGCCAGCAGTTTATTTCCCTCTGGACTAGCGGGAGCCTACGAGCAGTACTTC. The chain has TRBV28 and TRBJ2-7; 13 nucleotides match TRBD2. J was trimmed by 2 bases and V by 1 base; bases with no gene match: 8. The germline V gene has CDR1 MDHEN and CDR2 SYDVKM. The CDR3 runs to 18 residues.

The chain employs TRBV2 and TRBJ2-7, with 9 bases aligning to TRBD1. Germline V lookup: CDR1 SNHLY, CDR2 FYNNEI. The CDR3 length is 13 residues. Trimming at V came to 6 bases and at J to 5 bases, leaving 5 bases not matched to a gene. CDR3 sequence: CASRPRQGDEQYF. CDR3 in DNA: TGTGCCAGCAGACCTCGACAGGGGGACGAGCAGTACTTC.